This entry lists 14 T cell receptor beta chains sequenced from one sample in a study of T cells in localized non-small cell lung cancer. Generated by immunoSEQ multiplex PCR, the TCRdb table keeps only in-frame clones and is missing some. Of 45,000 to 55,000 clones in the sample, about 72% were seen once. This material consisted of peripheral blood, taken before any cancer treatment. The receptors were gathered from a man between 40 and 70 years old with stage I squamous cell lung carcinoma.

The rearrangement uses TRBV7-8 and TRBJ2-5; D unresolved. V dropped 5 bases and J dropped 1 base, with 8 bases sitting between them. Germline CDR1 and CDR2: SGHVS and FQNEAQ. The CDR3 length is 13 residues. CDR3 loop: CASSRRLQETQYF. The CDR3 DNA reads TGTGCCAGCAGCAGGCGGCTCCAAGAGACCCAGTACTTC.

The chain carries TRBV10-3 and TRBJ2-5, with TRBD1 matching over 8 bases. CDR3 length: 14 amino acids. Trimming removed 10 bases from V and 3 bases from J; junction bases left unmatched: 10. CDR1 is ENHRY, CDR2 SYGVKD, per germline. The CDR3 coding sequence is TGTGCCACCACCCCGGGACAGGACGAAGAGACCCAGTACTTC. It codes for CATTPGQDEETQYF.

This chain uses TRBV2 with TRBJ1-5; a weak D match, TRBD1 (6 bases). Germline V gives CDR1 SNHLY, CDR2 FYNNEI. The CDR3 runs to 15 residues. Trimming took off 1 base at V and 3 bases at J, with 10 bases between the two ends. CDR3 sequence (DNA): TGTGCCAGCAGTGAAGAGGGGGTTGCCAATCAGCCCCAGCATTTT. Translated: CASSEEGVANQPQHF.

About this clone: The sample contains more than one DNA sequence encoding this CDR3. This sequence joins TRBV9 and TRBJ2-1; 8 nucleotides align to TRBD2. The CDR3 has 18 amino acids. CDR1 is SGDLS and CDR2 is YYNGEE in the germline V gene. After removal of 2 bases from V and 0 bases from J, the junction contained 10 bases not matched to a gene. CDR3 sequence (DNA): TGTGCCAGCAGCGTGCATACTAGCGGTTCCCTCTCCTACAATGAGCAGTTCTTC. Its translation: CASSVHTSGSLSYNEQFF.

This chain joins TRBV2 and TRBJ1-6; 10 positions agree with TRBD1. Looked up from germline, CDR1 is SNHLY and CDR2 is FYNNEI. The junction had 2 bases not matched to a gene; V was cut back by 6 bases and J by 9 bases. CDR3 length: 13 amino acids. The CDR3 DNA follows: TGTGCCAGCAGAGACAGGGGGCTTTCACCCCTCCACTTT. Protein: CASRDRGLSPLHF.

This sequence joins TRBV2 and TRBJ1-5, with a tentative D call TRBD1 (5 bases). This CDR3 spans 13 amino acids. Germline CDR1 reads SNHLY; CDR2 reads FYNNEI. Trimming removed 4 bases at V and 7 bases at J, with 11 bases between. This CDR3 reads CASSGQGGQPQHF. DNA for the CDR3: TGTGCCAGCAGTGGTCAGGGTGGGCAGCCCCAGCATTTT.

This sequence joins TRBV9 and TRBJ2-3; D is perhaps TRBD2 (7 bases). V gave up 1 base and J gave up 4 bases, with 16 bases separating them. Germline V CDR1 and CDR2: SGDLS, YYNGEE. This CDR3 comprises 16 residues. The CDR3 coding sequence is TGTGCCAGCAGCGTACGTGGGGCGGGGGCCCCAGATACGCAGTATTTT. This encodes CASSVRGAGAPDTQYF.

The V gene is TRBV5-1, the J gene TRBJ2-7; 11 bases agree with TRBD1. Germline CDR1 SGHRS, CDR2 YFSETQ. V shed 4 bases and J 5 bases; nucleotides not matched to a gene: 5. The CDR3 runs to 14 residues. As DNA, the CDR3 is TGCGCCAGCAGCCCGGGGACAGGGGGGAACGAGCAGTACTTC. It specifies CASSPGTGGNEQYF. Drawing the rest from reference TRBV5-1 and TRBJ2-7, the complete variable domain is KAGVTQTPRYLIKTRGQQVTLSCSPISGHRSVSWYQQTPGQGLQFLFEYFSETQRNKGNFPGRFSGRQFSNSRSEMNVSTLELGDSALYLCASSPGTGGNEQYFGPGTRLTVT.

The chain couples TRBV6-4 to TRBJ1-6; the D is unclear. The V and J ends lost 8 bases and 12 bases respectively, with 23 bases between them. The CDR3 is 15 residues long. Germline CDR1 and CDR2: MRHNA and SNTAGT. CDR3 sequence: CASAATASQYGPLHF. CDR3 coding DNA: TGTGCCAGCGCCGCGACCGCTTCACAATACGGACCCCTCCACTTT.

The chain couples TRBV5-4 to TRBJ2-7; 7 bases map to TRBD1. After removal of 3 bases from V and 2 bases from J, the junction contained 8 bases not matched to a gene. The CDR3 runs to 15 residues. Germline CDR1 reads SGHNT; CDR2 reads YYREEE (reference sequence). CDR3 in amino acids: CASSSRGMGAYEQYF. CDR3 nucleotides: TGTGCCAGCAGCTCCAGGGGGATGGGGGCCTACGAGCAGTACTTC.

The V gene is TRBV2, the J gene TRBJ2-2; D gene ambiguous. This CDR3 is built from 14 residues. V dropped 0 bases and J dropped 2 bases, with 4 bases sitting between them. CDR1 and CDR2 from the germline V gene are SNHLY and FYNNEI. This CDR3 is CASSEAGNTGELFF. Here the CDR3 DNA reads TGTGCCAGCAGTGAAGCCGGTAACACCGGGGAGCTGTTTTTT.

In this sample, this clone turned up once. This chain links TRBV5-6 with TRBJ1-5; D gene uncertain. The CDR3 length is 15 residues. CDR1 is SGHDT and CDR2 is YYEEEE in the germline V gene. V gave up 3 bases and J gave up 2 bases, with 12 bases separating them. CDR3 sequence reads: CASSSLAEGNQPQHF. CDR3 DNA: TGTGCCAGCAGCTCCCTAGCTGAGGGCAATCAGCCCCAGCATTTT.

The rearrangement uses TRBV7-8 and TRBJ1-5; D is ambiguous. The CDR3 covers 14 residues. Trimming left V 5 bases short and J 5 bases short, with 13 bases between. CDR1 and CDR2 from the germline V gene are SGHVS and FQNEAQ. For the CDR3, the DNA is TGTGCCAGCAGCGCCGACAATCAGTATCAGCCCCAGCATTTT. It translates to CASSADNQYQPQHF. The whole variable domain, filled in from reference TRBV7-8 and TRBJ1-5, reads GAGVSQSPRYKVAKRGQDVALRCDPISGHVSLFWYQQALGQGPEFLTYFQNEAQLDKSGLPSDRFFAERPEGSVSTLKIQRTQQEDSAVYLCASSADNQYQPQHFGDGTRLSIL.

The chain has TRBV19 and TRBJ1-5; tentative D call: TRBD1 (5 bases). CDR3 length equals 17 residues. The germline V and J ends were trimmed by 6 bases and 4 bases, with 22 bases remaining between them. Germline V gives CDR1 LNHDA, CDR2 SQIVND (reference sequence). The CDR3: CASSLTTGAGLNQPQHF. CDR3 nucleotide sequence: TGTGCCAGTAGCCTGACCACCGGGGCCGGACTTAATCAGCCCCAGCATTTT. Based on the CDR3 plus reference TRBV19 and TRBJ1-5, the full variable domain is DGGITQSPKYLFRKEGQNVTLSCEQNLNHDAMYWYRQDPGQGLRLIYYSQIVNDFQKGDIAEGYSVSREKKESFPLTVTSAQKNPTAFYLCASSLTTGAGLNQPQHFGDGTRLSIL.